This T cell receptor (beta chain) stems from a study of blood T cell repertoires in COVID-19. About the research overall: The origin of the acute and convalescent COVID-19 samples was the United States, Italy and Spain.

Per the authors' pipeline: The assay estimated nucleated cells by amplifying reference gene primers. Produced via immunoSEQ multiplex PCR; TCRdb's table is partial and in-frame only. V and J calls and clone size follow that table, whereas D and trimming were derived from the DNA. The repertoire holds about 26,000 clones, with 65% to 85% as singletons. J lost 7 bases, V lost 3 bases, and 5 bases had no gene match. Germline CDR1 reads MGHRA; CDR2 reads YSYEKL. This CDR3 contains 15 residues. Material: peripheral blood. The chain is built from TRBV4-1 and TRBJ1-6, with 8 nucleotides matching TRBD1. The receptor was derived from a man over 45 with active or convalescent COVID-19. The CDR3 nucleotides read TGCGCCAGCAGCCAGAATTCAGGGGGCAATTCACCCCTCCACTTT. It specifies CASSQNSGGNSPLHF.